This T cell receptor (beta chain) was observed in a study of shared clonotypes between healthy human individuals. This table comes from immunoSEQ multiplex PCR, and its TCRdb copy is limited to in-frame clones, with some not included. The sample has a few million clones, 90% to 95% seen once. The germline V gene encodes CDR1 SGHTA and CDR2 FQGNSA. Between the trimmed V and J ends, which lost 5 bases and 7 bases, there was a span of 14 bases. CDR3 length: 13 residues. The clonotype comes from a man younger than 30 in good health. Input material: naive CD4+ T cells sorted from blood. This sample's subset: CD45RA+ positively selected. This chain links TRBV7-2 with TRBJ1-1; perhaps TRBD1 as D (6 bases). The CDR3 is CASSTQGTLEAFF. The CDR3 DNA reads as TGTGCCAGCAGCACCCAGGGGACTCTTGAAGCTTTCTTT.